A selection of T cell receptor beta chains follows, all from one sample in a study of T cell clonotyping in hematopoietic cell transplantation. Measured with immunoSEQ multiplex PCR; TCRdb has only the in-frame clones, and not every one. Found here are about 11,000 clones, approximately 92% of them singletons; the top ten hold about an eighth. The source was peripheral blood mononuclear cells, collected before stem cell transplant. These receptors were collected from a middle-aged woman with acute myeloid leukemia. Some clones in this sample may be carry-over from other donors' samples. The CDR3 runs from the conserved cysteine through the conserved F or W. Fields, in order: V gene, clone size, J gene, D gene, CDR3 protein, CDR3 DNA. D genes are given only for firm matches. Clone size, where shown, is once, few, many, or a class for clones that have expanded.

>TRBV19|.|TRBJ2-7|.
CASSIQGNSNSYEQYF
TGTGCCAGTAGTATTCAGGGAAATTCAAACTCCTACGAGCAGTACTTC
>TRBV11-2|.|TRBJ2-3|.
CASSRPVQVAKGDTQYF
TGTGCCAGCAGCCGACCCGTTCAGGTAGCAAAGGGAGATACGCAGTATTTT
>TRBV29-1|few|TRBJ2-3|.
CSVAGKGGTDTQYF
TGCAGCGTTGCTGGGAAAGGGGGCACAGATACGCAGTATTTT
>TRBV5-1|.|TRBJ1-1|.
CASSLSWGQGNTEAFF
TGCGCCAGCAGCCTCTCCTGGGGGCAGGGTAACACTGAAGCTTTCTTT
>TRBV2|.|TRBJ1-5|.
CASRGSAENQPQHF
TGTGCCAGCAGAGGGTCGGCGGAAAATCAGCCCCAGCATTTT
>TRBV5-1|.|TRBJ2-2|.
CASSRPGQNTGELFF
TGCGCCAGCAGCAGACCGGGACAGAACACCGGGGAGCTGTTTTTT
>TRBV11-2|.|TRBJ2-1|TRBD2
CASSKTSGKSYNEQFF
TGTGCCAGCAGCAAGACTAGCGGGAAGTCCTACAATGAGCAGTTCTTC
>TRBV6-4|.|TRBJ2-1|.
CASSDSWGRSYNEQFF
TGTGCCAGCAGTGACTCTTGGGGGCGGTCCTACAATGAGCAGTTCTTC
>TRBV29-1|.|TRBJ1-2|.
CSVGAGLNYGYTF
TGCAGCGTTGGGGCAGGGCTGAACTATGGCTACACCTTC
>TRBV19|.|TRBJ1-5|.
CASNYEKGQPQHF
TGTGCCAGTAATTACGAAAAGGGGCAGCCCCAGCATTTT
>TRBV29-1|once|TRBJ2-7|TRBD1
CSVETGDQYEQYF
TGCAGCGTAGAAACAGGGGACCAATACGAGCAGTACTTC
>TRBV29-1|few|TRBJ1-2|.
CSAAPTANYGYTF
TGCAGCGCGGCCCCAACCGCGAACTATGGCTACACCTTC
>TRBV30|.|TRBJ2-3|.
CAWSVRNADTQYF
TGTGCCTGGAGTGTACGAAACGCAGATACGCAGTATTTT
>TRBV9|.|TRBJ1-3|.
CASSPTTSGNTIYF
TGTGCCAGCAGCCCTACTACATCTGGAAACACCATATATTTT
>TRBV19|.|TRBJ1-3|.
CASTGWGNTIYF
TGTGCCAGTACAGGGTGGGGAAACACCATATATTTT
>TRBV13|.|TRBJ2-2|.
CASSLNRVGNTGELFF
TGTGCCAGCAGCCTAAATCGCGTGGGGAACACCGGGGAGCTGTTTTTT
>TRBV6-5|.|TRBJ1-2|.
CASSRQLRGGGYTF
TGTGCCAGCAGTAGACAGTTGAGGGGGGGTGGCTACACCTTC
>TRBV28|once|TRBJ1-5|.
CASTFPEGDQPQHF
TGTGCCAGCACCTTTCCGGAGGGTGATCAGCCCCAGCATTTT
>TRBV10-3|.|TRBJ1-2|.
CAIGGTRTNYGYTF
TGTGCCATCGGCGGGACAAGGACTAACTATGGCTACACCTTC
>TRBV14|.|TRBJ2-7|.
CASSQDRPYPSYEQYF
TGTGCCAGCAGCCAAGATCGACCTTACCCATCCTACGAGCAGTACTTC
>TRBV19|.|TRBJ1-6|.
CASSGAWDSPLHF
TGTGCCAGTAGTGGGGCTTGGGATTCACCCCTCCACTTT
>TRBV7-2|once|TRBJ1-5|.
CASSLGVPPQHF
TGTGCCAGCAGCTTAGGGGTCCCGCCCCAGCATTTT
>TRBV7-9|.|TRBJ1-1|.
CASSLGQGAVNTEAFF
TGTGCCAGCAGCTTAGGGCAGGGTGCCGTGAACACTGAAGCTTTCTTT
>TRBV5-6|.|TRBJ1-2|.
CASSLGLGDWATYGYTF
TGTGCCAGCAGCTTGGGACTAGGGGATTGGGCAACCTATGGCTACACCTTC
>TRBV2|.|TRBJ1-2|.
CASSETSPGRHTF
TGTGCCAGCAGTGAAACGTCGCCAGGACGGCACACCTTC
>TRBV5-4|.|TRBJ2-3|TRBD2
CASWGEGQGTDTQYF
TGTGCCAGCTGGGGGGAGGGCCAGGGCACAGATACGCAGTATTTT
>TRBV30|.|TRBJ1-2|.
CAWSGGDNYGYTF
TGTGCCTGGAGTGGGGGGGATAACTATGGCTACACCTTC